This TCR beta chain is drawn from a study of shared clonotypes between healthy human individuals. Overall study context: Sampling drew on donors who were a couple of women and three men aged 18 to 49. Study outcomes and limitations: The sampled material consisted only of blood, and tissue repertoires are likely to differ. Enrolling few donors narrowed the genetic and exposure-history diversity that was represented.

This clone was detected once. Its antigen is undetermined. CD45RO negativity and positive selection for CCR7 defined naive CD8 cells, a population that excluded terminally differentiated effector memory CD45RA+ cells. The donors, all of them Caucasian adults, lived in Nashville, Tennessee. Some clones are missing from TCRdb's copy, which holds only in-frame ones; the method was immunoSEQ multiplex PCR. Of about 2 million clones listed, approximately 95% are singletons. Trimming left V 4 bases short and J 5 bases short, with 15 bases between. Germline CDR1 reads LGHNA; CDR2 reads YNFKEQ. The CDR3 sequence is 14 residues long.

Sequenced input: naive CD8+ T cells sorted from blood. This chain joins TRBV4-2 and TRBJ2-7; D gene uncertain. The TCR originated in a man aged 18 to 29 in good health. This chain's CDR3 is CASSLGPSGHEQYF. The CDR3 DNA sequence: TGTGCCAGCAGCCTCGGCCCAAGTGGCCACGAGCAGTACTTC.